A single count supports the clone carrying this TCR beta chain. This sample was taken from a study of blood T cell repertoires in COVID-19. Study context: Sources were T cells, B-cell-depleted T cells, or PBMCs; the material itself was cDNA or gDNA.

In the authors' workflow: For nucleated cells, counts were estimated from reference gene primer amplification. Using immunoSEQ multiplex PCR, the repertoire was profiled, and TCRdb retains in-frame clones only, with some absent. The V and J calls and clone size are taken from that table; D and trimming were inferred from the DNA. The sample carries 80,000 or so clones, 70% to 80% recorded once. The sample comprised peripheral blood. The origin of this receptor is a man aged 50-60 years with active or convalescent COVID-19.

CDR3 coding DNA: TGTGCCAGCAGCCAACGTTGGGACAGGGGGGTCTCTGGGGCCAACGTCCTGACTTTC. Protein: CASSQRWDRGVSGANVLTF. This chain joins TRBV3-1 (or the pseudogene TRBV3-2) and TRBJ2-6, with 11 bases fitting TRBD1. Germline CDR1 is LGHDT and CDR2 is YNNKEL (reference sequence). V dropped 2 bases and J dropped 0; count of bases not matched to a gene: 6. The CDR3 runs 19 residues.